Shown below are 30 T cell receptor beta chains from a single sample sequenced in a study of blood T cells in healthy people across ages. Then a second PCR, running roughly 7 to 11 cycles, was carried out with a sample-barcoded 5' primer and a J-beta primer mix. TCRdb itself ran the 5' RACE reads through MiXCR, one entry per CDR3 protein. The sample lists about 630,000 distinct CDR3 sequences, around 21% seen once, with roughly 3.4% in the top ten. Sequenced input: blood. The receptors stem from a man between 65 and 80 years old in good health.

V usage is TRBV7-2 and J usage is TRBJ2-5; unclear D gene. With the DNA end fitting TRBJ2-1 better, the J assignment may be wrong. Germline V gives CDR1 SGHTA, CDR2 FQGNSA. The CDR3 length is 12 residues. In DNA, the CDR3 is TGTGCCAGCAGCCGCGAGATTGGGGAGCAGTTCTTC. This gives the protein CASSREIGEQFF.

The chain couples TRBV24-1 to TRBJ2-2; no definite D call. The V end was cut by 12 bases, the J end by 3 bases, with 4 bases between. From germline, CDR1 is KGHDR and CDR2 SFDVKD. The CDR3 has 10 residues. The CDR3 DNA reads TGTGCCGTACACACCGGGGAGCTGTTTTTT. Translation gives CAVHTGELFF.

The CDR3 DNA reads TGTGCCAGCAGTGGTTCCTTCCGGGGAGAGACCCAGTACTTC. Its translation is CASSGSFRGETQYF. V is TRBV2 and J is TRBJ2-5, with D maybe TRBD2 (5 bases). Germline-derived CDR1 and CDR2 are SNHLY and FYNNEI. V was clipped by 4 bases and J by 4 bases, with 13 bases between them. This CDR3 spans 14 amino acids.

Many counts were recorded for this clonotype. The rearrangement joins TRBV20-1 to TRBJ2-4; 9 bases are a match to TRBD1. Germline assignment: CDR1 DFQATT and CDR2 SNEGSKA (reference sequence). J gave up 7 bases and V 3 bases, and 7 bases lay outside the gene matches. The CDR3 consists of 14 residues. CDR3 residues: CSASRTGVFNIQYF. CDR3 nucleotides: TGCAGTGCTAGCCGGACAGGGGTCTTCAACATTCAGTACTTC.

This clonotype was observed a handful of times. The chain employs TRBV20-1 and TRBJ2-3, with TRBD2 matching over 7 bases. CDR3 length equals 14 residues. V was pared by 3 bases and J by 4 bases, with 7 bases of the junction left unmatched. Germline CDR1 and CDR2: DFQATT and SNEGSKA (reference sequence). CDR3 sequence (DNA): TGCAGTGCTAGCGGACTAGGAAGTTCAGATACGCAGTATTTT. Its protein is CSASGLGSSDTQYF.

This chain joins TRBV10-3 and TRBJ1-4; the match to TRBD1 covers 9 bases. The V gene's germline CDR1 is ENHRY and CDR2 SYGVKD. The CDR3 is 16 residues long. Trimming at V came to 2 bases and at J to 5 bases, leaving 6 bases not matched to a gene. The CDR3 DNA follows: TGTGCCATCAGTGAGACGGACAGGGGCAACAATGAAAAACTGTTTTTT. Residues: CAISETDRGNNEKLFF.

This chain uses TRBV20-1 with TRBJ1-1, with 7 bases lining up with TRBD1. V lost 2 bases and J lost 4; bases outside the gene matches: 13. This CDR3 is built from 16 residues. CDR1 is DFQATT and CDR2 is SNEGSKA in the germline V gene (reference sequence). The CDR3 protein is CSARRQGSTVGTEAFF. The CDR3, as DNA: TGCAGTGCTAGAAGACAGGGATCTACGGTGGGCACTGAAGCTTTCTTT.

This clonotype was recorded a few times. The rearrangement links TRBV3-1 to TRBJ2-1; TRBD2 is a possible D gene (5 bases). V was clipped by 6 bases and J by 4 bases, with 7 bases between them. Germline V gene data show CDR1 as LGHDT and CDR2 as YNNKEL (reference sequence). This CDR3 contains 12 residues. The chain's CDR3 is CASRTGYNEQFF. CDR3 nucleotides: TGTGCCAGCAGAACGGGATACAATGAGCAGTTCTTC.

The rearrangement links TRBV2 to TRBJ2-1; either TRBD1 or TRBD2 may fit D (5 bases each). V lost 6 bases and J 4 bases, leaving 13 bases between the germline ends. The CDR3 is made up of 14 amino acids. Per germline, CDR1 SNHLY and CDR2 FYNNEI. The CDR3 here is CASRNRGPYNEQFF. For the CDR3, the DNA is TGTGCCAGCAGAAACCGGGGCCCTTACAATGAGCAGTTCTTC. The variable domain in full, completed from reference TRBV2 and TRBJ2-1, reads EPEVTQTPSHQVTQMGQEVILRCVPISNHLYFYWYRQILGQKVEFLVSFYNNEISEKSEIFDDQFSVERPDGSNFTLKIRSTKLEDSAMYFCASRNRGPYNEQFFGPGTRLTVL.

V is TRBV20-1 and J is TRBJ1-1; D unclear. Germline V CDR1 and CDR2: DFQATT, SNEGSKA (reference sequence). This CDR3 contains 12 residues. Trimming shortened V by 6 bases and J by 11 bases, and 19 bases separated the two germline ends. In DNA form, the CDR3 reads TGCAGTGCCCCTTGGGCTTCGGGGTGGGCTTTCTTT. It encodes CSAPWASGWAFF.

This clonotype was seen more than once but under ten times. An end of the junction does not agree with germline; a read error may underlie this. The J gene is TRBJ2-1, the V gene TRBV12-3 or TRBV12-4; D perhaps matches TRBD2 (6 bases). The CDR3 has 13 amino acids. This chain's CDR3 is CASTLGREGERFF. The CDR3 DNA reads TGTGCCAGCACACTCGGGCGGGAAGGTGAGCGGTTCTTC.

This clonotype appeared a few times. The rearrangement uses TRBV19 and TRBJ2-7; 14 positions match TRBD2. CDR1 is LNHDA and CDR2 is SQIVND in the germline V gene (reference sequence). V lost 7 bases and J lost 0; bases outside the gene matches: 2. CDR3 length: 15 residues. CDR3 coding DNA: TGTGCCAGTACCGGGACTAGCGGGAGCTCCTACGAGCAGTACTTC. Its translation: CASTGTSGSSYEQYF.

CDR3 sequence (DNA): TGTGCCACCAGTGATCCCAGGGGAGGCGGCTACACCTTC. This translates into CATSDPRGGGYTF. The chain carries TRBV24-1 and TRBJ1-2; D is perhaps TRBD1 (6 bases). V shed 3 bases and J shed 8 bases, with 12 bases lying between them. Per germline, CDR1 KGHDR and CDR2 SFDVKD. The CDR3 is 13 amino acids.

The J gene is TRBJ1-3, the V gene TRBV12-3 or TRBV12-4, with TRBD1 as a possible D gene (6 bases). Trimming took 6 bases from V and 5 from J, leaving 14 bases between them. The CDR3 is 14 amino acids. Written as DNA, the CDR3 is TGTGCCAGCAGATACAGGGATTTGAGAAACACCATATATTTT. It specifies CASRYRDLRNTIYF.

The V call is TRBV18, the J call TRBJ1-1, with TRBD1 as a possible D gene (5 bases). Between the trimmed V and J ends, which lost 3 bases and 4 bases, there was a span of 12 bases. Germline V CDR1 and CDR2: KGHSH, LQKENI. This CDR3 comprises 14 residues. In DNA, the CDR3 is TGTGCCAGCTCACCGTGGGCAGGGAGCACTGAAGCTTTCTTT. This gives the protein CASSPWAGSTEAFF. Full variable domain (remainder filled in from reference TRBV18 and TRBJ1-1): NAGVMQNPRHLVRRRGQEARLRCSPMKGHSHVYWYRQLPEEGLKFMVYLQKENIIDESGMPKERFSAEFPKEGPSILRIQQVVRGDSAAYFCASSPWAGSTEAFFGQGTRLTVV.

The chain uses TRBV19 and TRBJ2-2; D is unresolved. The V gene's germline CDR1 is LNHDA and CDR2 SQIVND (reference sequence). Trimming cost V 0 bases and J 5 bases, with 7 bases left between them. The CDR3 spans 14 residues. CDR3 coding DNA: TGTGCCAGTAGTATAGACTTCCCAACCGGGGAGCTGTTTTTT. Amino acid sequence: CASSIDFPTGELFF.

This rearrangement joins TRBV29-1 to TRBJ2-5, with D possibly being TRBD1 (7 bases). The J call is in doubt because the DNA end fits TRBJ2-1 better. The CDR3 is made up of 15 amino acids. CDR1 SQVTM and CDR2 ANQGSEA come from the germline V gene. CDR3 in amino acids: CSVEFSGDRYNEQFF. CDR3 nucleotides: TGCAGCGTTGAATTCTCGGGGGACAGATACAATGAGCAGTTCTTC.

The gene calls are TRBV12-3 or TRBV12-4 and TRBJ2-5, with 7 bases aligning to TRBD1. CDR3 length: 14 amino acids. V lost 5 bases to trimming and J lost 5 bases; unmatched junction nucleotides: 8. The CDR3 region is CASSPQTGWETQYF. DNA for the CDR3: TGTGCCAGCAGTCCTCAGACAGGGTGGGAGACCCAGTACTTC.

The J gene is TRBJ2-2, the V gene TRBV7-2; 11 bases are shared with TRBD2. Germline values: CDR1 SGHTA, CDR2 FQGNSA. CDR3 length: 18 residues. The V and J ends lost 5 bases and 0 bases, in that order; junction bases with no gene match: 8. The CDR3 DNA reads as TGTGCCAGCAGCAGACGTGCGGGACTAGCGGCGAACACCGGGGAGCTGTTTTTT. The encoded protein is CASSRRAGLAANTGELFF.

This chain connects TRBV7-9 to TRBJ1-2; TRBD1 matches at 8 bases. J was trimmed by 8 bases and V by 2 bases; bases with no gene match: 7. CDR1 and CDR2 from the germline V gene are SEHNR and FQNEAQ (reference sequence). The CDR3 is made up of 14 amino acids. The DNA for the CDR3 is TGTGCCAGCAGCTTACAGGGGGCTTTAGAAGGCTACACCTTC. Protein: CASSLQGALEGYTF. Using reference TRBV7-9 and TRBJ1-2 for the parts outside the CDR3, the full variable domain is DTGVSQNPRHKITKRGQNVTFRCDPISEHNRLYWYRQTLGQGPEFLTYFQNEAQLEKSRLLSDRFSAERPKGSFSTLEIQRTEQGDSAMYLCASSLQGALEGYTFGSGTRLTVV.

There are a few counts of this clonotype. The J gene is TRBJ1-2, the V gene TRBV12-3 or TRBV12-4; 7 nucleotides match TRBD1. The CDR3 is 13 residues long. The V and J ends lost 8 bases and 4 bases, in that order; junction bases with no gene match: 7. The CDR3 bases are TGTGCCAGCTCAATCGGACAGGCCTATGGCTACACCTTC. It encodes CASSIGQAYGYTF.

This chain connects TRBV20-1 to TRBJ2-5; 9 nucleotides match TRBD2. TRBJ2-1 explains the end of the DNA better; the J call may be wrong. The germline V gene encodes CDR1 DFQATT and CDR2 SNEGSKA (reference sequence). The CDR3 totals 15 residues. The CDR3 reads CSASRGGGGYNEQFF. The CDR3 nucleotides read TGCAGTGCTAGCCGCGGCGGGGGGGGCTACAATGAGCAGTTCTTC.

This chain uses TRBV13 with TRBJ1-4, with 8 bases lining up with TRBD1. This CDR3 contains 17 residues. V was pared by 2 bases and J by 7 bases, with 12 bases of the junction left unmatched. Germline loops: CDR1 PRHDT, CDR2 FYEKMQ (reference sequence). The CDR3 reads CASSLTRTGNIGEKLFF. In nucleotides, the CDR3 is TGTGCCAGCAGCTTAACCAGGACAGGGAATATCGGTGAAAAACTGTTTTTT.

The V gene is TRBV5-1, the J gene TRBJ2-5, with 12 bases aligning to TRBD2. CDR3 length equals 15 residues. The germline V gene encodes CDR1 SGHRS and CDR2 YFSETQ. The J segment lost 5 bases and the V segment lost 5 bases, leaving 7 bases of the junction unmatched. Here the CDR3 DNA reads TGCGCCAGCAGGCCTAGCGGGAGGGCCGATGAGACCCAGTACTTC. The encoded protein is CASRPSGRADETQYF.

The count of this clonotype is one. The chain couples TRBV5-1 to TRBJ2-7; D perhaps matches TRBD1 (6 bases). Trimming left V 4 bases short and J 3 bases short, with 17 bases between. Germline V lookup: CDR1 SGHRS, CDR2 YFSETQ. The CDR3 runs to 15 residues. The CDR3 here is CASSPRSGEGYEQYF. CDR3 nucleotide sequence: TGCGCCAGCAGCCCTCGCTCAGGGGAAGGCTACGAGCAGTACTTC.

There are many counts of this clonotype. Here the CDR3 reads CASSSQETQYF. The CDR3 DNA follows: TGTGCCAGCAGTTCTCAAGAGACCCAGTACTTC. This chain connects TRBV7-9 to TRBJ2-5; D ambiguous. Per the germline V gene, CDR1 is SEHNR and CDR2 is FQNEAQ (reference sequence). V was clipped by 6 bases and J by 2 bases, with 4 bases between them. CDR3 length: 11 amino acids.

The chain employs TRBV5-1 and TRBJ2-1; TRBD1 matches at 7 bases. V shed 4 bases, J shed 12 bases, and the junction held 7 bases outside the gene matches. Germline CDR1 is SGHRS and CDR2 is YFSETQ. The CDR3 loop spans 12 amino acids. The CDR3: CASSPDRWRQFF. In nucleotides, the CDR3 is TGCGCCAGCAGCCCGGACAGGTGGCGGCAGTTCTTC.

As for this clonotype: Germline and junction disagree at one end, which may indicate a read error. This CDR3 is CASNLEGTKTYEQYF. In DNA form, the CDR3 reads TGCGCCAGCAACTTGGAAGGGACTAAAACCTACGAGCAGTACTTC. This sequence joins TRBV5-1 and TRBJ2-7; 7 nucleotides line up with TRBD2. This CDR3 is built from 15 residues. Germline V gives CDR1 SGHRS, CDR2 YFSETQ. Supplemented by reference TRBV5-1 and TRBJ2-7, the full variable domain reads KAGVTQTPRYLIKTRGQQVTLSCSPISGHRSVSWYQQTPGQGLQFLFEYFSETQRNKGNFPGRFSGRQFSNSRSEMNVSTLELGDSALYLCASNLEGTKTYEQYFGPGTRLTVT.

This sequence joins TRBV20-1 and TRBJ2-1; 8 bases line up with TRBD2. The germline CDR1 and CDR2 sequences are DFQATT and SNEGSKA (reference sequence). The V gene end was trimmed by 3 bases and the J gene end by 7 bases; junction bases not matched to a gene: 5. The CDR3 length is 13 residues. CDR3 bases: TGCAGTGCTAGTGGCGGGGGGAAGAATGAGCAGTTCTTC. The encoded protein is CSASGGGKNEQFF.

In this sample, this clonotype turned up a few times. This may be a read error, as it is one base from a much larger clone. The chain joins TRBV28 to TRBJ1-5; D uncertain. Germline assignment: CDR1 MDHEN and CDR2 SYDVKM. Trimming left V 2 bases short and J 5 bases short, with 13 bases between. The CDR3 is made up of 15 amino acids. CDR3 coding DNA: TGTGCCAGCAGTTTACCTACTGAGGACGATCAGCCCCAGCATTTT. Its translation: CASSLPTEDDQPQHF.